A single sample gave rise to the 20 T cell receptor beta chains below, sequenced in a study of blood T cell repertoires in COVID-19. Sequencing was performed with immunoSEQ multiplex PCR; in TCRdb, only in-frame clones are kept and a portion is missing. Counted here are 340,000 or so clones, roughly 85% occurring once; the ten biggest clones make up 3.5% to 4.5%. The sequenced sample was PBMCs or T cells enriched from blood (not recorded which). The receptor source for this set is a woman aged 40 to 50 with acute COVID-19.

V gene TRBV5-4 combines with J gene TRBJ2-7; tentative D call: TRBD1 (6 bases). The CDR3 contains 16 residues. Trimming took 4 bases from V and 2 from J, leaving 19 bases between them. Germline V gene data show CDR1 as SGHNT and CDR2 as YYREEE (reference sequence). The CDR3 region has the DNA TGTGCCAGCAGCCATGATGGGGGCAGGGGAACCTACGAGCAGTACTTC. Protein: CASSHDGGRGTYEQYF.

The chain couples TRBV6-2 or TRBV6-3 to TRBJ2-5; maybe TRBD1 (5 bases). The V gene lost 5 bases and the J gene lost 0 bases, with 7 bases spanning the gap. The CDR3 covers 13 residues. Germline CDR1 is MNHEY and CDR2 is SVGEGT. CDR3 amino acids: CASSRGNQETQYF. Here the CDR3 DNA reads TGTGCCAGCAGTAGGGGAAACCAAGAGACCCAGTACTTC.

The chain links TRBV18 to TRBJ2-2, with 10 positions matching TRBD1. This CDR3 has 15 residues. Germline loops: CDR1 KGHSH, CDR2 LQKENI. Germline trimming cut 3 bases from V and 3 bases from J; bases unmatched to any gene: 1. DNA for the CDR3: TGTGCCAGCTCACCCGGGACAGGGGACACCGGGGAGCTGTTTTTT. Its translation: CASSPGTGDTGELFF.

A note on this clone: Other DNA sequences in the sample encode the same CDR3. The CDR3 region has the DNA TGCGCCAGCAGCTTGGTCCCAGTCAACACTGAAGCTTTCTTT. Amino acid sequence: CASSLVPVNTEAFF. The chain carries TRBV5-1 and TRBJ1-1; D remains ambiguous. Trimming left V 0 bases short and J 2 bases short, with 8 bases between. This CDR3 is built from 14 residues. Germline V gene lookup returns CDR1 SGHRS and CDR2 YFSETQ.

This clone was seen just once. This chain joins TRBV19 and TRBJ1-2; 9 bases align to TRBD1. The V segment lost 5 bases and the J segment 3 bases; nucleotides outside the gene matches: 4. There are 14 residues in the CDR3. From germline, CDR1 is LNHDA and CDR2 SQIVND (reference sequence). The CDR3 DNA is TGTGCCAGTAGTCAGGACAGGGGCCACTATGGCTACACCTTC. It codes for CASSQDRGHYGYTF.

This sequence joins TRBV3-1 (or the pseudogene TRBV3-2) and TRBJ1-2; D is ambiguous. The germline V gene encodes CDR1 LGHDT and CDR2 YNNKEL (reference sequence). The CDR3 consists of 12 residues. Deletions cut 5 bases from V and 2 bases from J, with 6 bases between. Here the CDR3 reads CASSKENYGYTF. The CDR3 bases are TGTGCCAGCAGCAAGGAGAACTATGGCTACACCTTC.

V is TRBV5-3 and J is TRBJ2-1; 9 bases fit TRBD2. TRBV5-3 is an ORF, with its function uncertain. The CDR3 spans 17 residues. The junction had 11 bases not matched to a gene; V was cut back by 1 base and J by 6 bases. The CDR3 spells CARSLQRGEYLINEQFF. The CDR3 bases are TGTGCCAGAAGCTTGCAGCGGGGGGAATATCTTATCAATGAGCAGTTCTTC.

On this clone itself: Other DNA sequences in the same sample also yield this CDR3. This chain joins TRBV6-5 and TRBJ1-1; a weak D match, TRBD1 (5 bases). The CDR3 is made up of 11 amino acids. V lost 6 bases and J lost 5, with 7 bases in between. Germline CDR1 and CDR2: MNHEY and SVGAGI. CDR3 residues: CASSRGTEAFF. CDR3 bases: TGTGCCAGCAGCCGGGGGACTGAAGCTTTCTTT.

The DNA for the CDR3 is TGCAGCGTTGTCCGTCAGGGGTTAGACACCATATATTTT. It encodes CSVVRQGLDTIYF. This chain joins TRBV29-1 and TRBJ1-3; D may be TRBD1 (6 bases). Germline V gene data show CDR1 as SQVTM and CDR2 as ANQGSEA. CDR3 length: 13 residues. Deletions cut 4 bases from V and 8 bases from J, with 15 bases between.

The chain uses TRBV5-1 and TRBJ2-7, with 8 nucleotides matching TRBD1. CDR3 size: 16 residues. With V trimmed by 3 bases and J by 2 bases, 10 bases remained unmatched. Germline-derived CDR1 and CDR2 are SGHRS and YFSETQ. CDR3 nucleotides: TGCGCCAGCAGCTCGGAAAGAGAGACAGGGGCCTACGAGCAGTACTTC. Translated: CASSSERETGAYEQYF.

V usage is TRBV28 and J usage is TRBJ1-3; D unclear. Trimming took 2 bases from V and 0 from J, leaving 8 bases between them. This CDR3 has 15 amino acids. CDR1 MDHEN and CDR2 SYDVKM come from the germline V gene. The CDR3 sequence: CASSLDTISGNTIYF. DNA for the CDR3: TGTGCCAGCAGTTTAGACACAATCTCTGGAAACACCATATATTTT. The full variable domain, in which reference TRBV28 and TRBJ1-3 provide the parts outside the CDR3, is DVKVTQSSRYLVKRTGEKVFLECVQDMDHENMFWYRQDPGLGLRLIYFSYDVKMKEKGDIPEGYSVSREKKERFSLILESASTNQTSMYLCASSLDTISGNTIYFGEGSWLTVV.

The rearrangement joins TRBV12-5 to TRBJ2-5; 10 bases align to TRBD1. This CDR3 comprises 14 residues. CDR1 and CDR2 from the germline V gene are LGHNT and FRNRAP. V was pared by 6 bases and J by 5 bases, with 6 bases of the junction left unmatched. The CDR3 protein is CASGLTGGAETQYF. The CDR3 coding sequence is TGTGCTAGTGGATTGACAGGGGGCGCGGAGACCCAGTACTTC.

This chain links TRBV19 with TRBJ2-7; 12 bases fit TRBD1. From germline, CDR1 is LNHDA and CDR2 SQIVND (reference sequence). This CDR3 is 17 amino acids long. After removal of 3 bases from V and 3 bases from J, the junction contained 9 bases not matched to a gene. CDR3 DNA: TGTGCCAGTAGTATCGGGACAGGGGGCTCGAAGTTCTACGAGCAGTACTTC. Its protein is CASSIGTGGSKFYEQYF.

The J gene is TRBJ1-2, the V gene TRBV3-1 (or the pseudogene TRBV3-2); possible D gene TRBD1, 5 bases. V shed 2 bases and J shed 3 bases, with 10 bases lying between them. Germline CDR1 LGHDT, CDR2 YNNKEL (reference sequence). This CDR3 is 14 amino acids long. The CDR3 DNA reads as TGTGCCAGCAGCCAAACCAGGGACTACTATGGCTACACCTTC. The encoded protein is CASSQTRDYYGYTF.

This clone was seen a few times. This rearrangement joins TRBV10-3 to TRBJ1-1; tentatively, D is TRBD1 (6 bases). Between the trimmed V and J ends, which lost 10 bases and 1 base, there was a span of 16 bases. Germline CDR1 ENHRY, CDR2 SYGVKD. The CDR3 spans 14 residues. The CDR3 reads CATAYTGTNTEAFF. The CDR3 DNA is TGTGCCACCGCATATACAGGGACGAACACTGAAGCTTTCTTT.

The CDR3 nucleotides are TGTGCCACCAGTGATATCCGGGACAGCCGCACAGATACGCAGTATTTT. Amino acids: CATSDIRDSRTDTQYF. V usage is TRBV24-1 and J usage is TRBJ2-3; TRBD1 aligns across 7 bases. Looked up from germline, CDR1 is KGHDR and CDR2 is SFDVKD. The length of the CDR3 is 16 residues. J was trimmed by 1 base and V by 3 bases; bases with no gene match: 6.

The chain has TRBV11-2 and TRBJ2-7, with a tentative D call TRBD2 (6 bases). The CDR3 runs to 16 residues. Trimming removed 5 bases from V and 0 bases from J, with 17 bases in between. Germline values: CDR1 SGHAT, CDR2 FQNNGV. The CDR3 sequence: CASSPTLALSSYEQYF. DNA of the CDR3: TGTGCCAGCAGCCCGACACTAGCCCTAAGCTCCTACGAGCAGTACTTC.

The V call is TRBV2, the J call TRBJ2-6; D ambiguous. Germline lookup yields CDR1 SNHLY and CDR2 FYNNEI. CDR3 length equals 14 residues. V was pared by 8 bases and J by 0 bases, with 8 bases between. The CDR3 reads CASVQASGANVLTF. The CDR3 DNA is TGTGCCAGCGTCCAGGCCTCTGGGGCCAACGTCCTGACTTTC.

V gene TRBV19 combines with J gene TRBJ1-5; a possible D gene is TRBD1 (5 bases). With 6 bases removed from V and 0 bases from J, the gap between germline ends came to 15 bases. This CDR3 has 16 residues. CDR1 LNHDA and CDR2 SQIVND come from the germline V gene (reference sequence). CDR3 nucleotide sequence: TGTGCCAGTAGCCGAGACAGAGGTTATAGCAATCAGCCCCAGCATTTT. Translation gives CASSRDRGYSNQPQHF. The variable domain in full, with the rest retrieved from reference TRBV19 and TRBJ1-5, is DGGITQSPKYLFRKEGQNVTLSCEQNLNHDAMYWYRQDPGQGLRLIYYSQIVNDFQKGDIAEGYSVSREKKESFPLTVTSAQKNPTAFYLCASSRDRGYSNQPQHFGDGTRLSIL.

As concerns this clone: This specimen includes other DNA sequences encoding the same CDR3. V and J are TRBV9 and TRBJ2-7; 9 bases agree with TRBD1. Germline V gives CDR1 SGDLS, CDR2 YYNGEE. CDR3 length: 13 amino acids. V dropped 4 bases and J dropped 2; count of bases not matched to a gene: 1. The CDR3 DNA sequence: TGTGCCAGCAGCAGACAGGGGGCCTACGAGCAGTACTTC. This sequence encodes CASSRQGAYEQYF.